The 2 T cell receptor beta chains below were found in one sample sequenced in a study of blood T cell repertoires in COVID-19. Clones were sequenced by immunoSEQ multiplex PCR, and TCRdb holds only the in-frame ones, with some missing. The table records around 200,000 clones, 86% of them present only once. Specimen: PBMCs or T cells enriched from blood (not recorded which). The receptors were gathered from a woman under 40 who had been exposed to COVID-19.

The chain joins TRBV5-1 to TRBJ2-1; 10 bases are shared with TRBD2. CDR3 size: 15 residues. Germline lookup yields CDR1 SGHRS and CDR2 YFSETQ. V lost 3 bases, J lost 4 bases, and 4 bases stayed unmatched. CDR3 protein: CASSSIAGGYNEQFF. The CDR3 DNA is TGCGCCAGCAGCTCGATAGCGGGGGGTTACAATGAGCAGTTCTTC.

The CDR3 DNA follows: TGCGCCAGCAGCGGTACTAGCGGGGGGCCCCTTCGGGAGCAGTTCTTC. It codes for CASSGTSGGPLREQFF. The chain joins TRBV5-1 to TRBJ2-1, with TRBD2 matching 12 bases. The CDR3 runs 16 residues. Germline V gene data show CDR1 as SGHRS and CDR2 as YFSETQ. The V gene end was trimmed by 4 bases and the J gene end by 10 bases; junction bases not matched to a gene: 12. Filled out from reference TRBV5-1 and TRBJ2-1, the complete variable domain reads KAGVTQTPRYLIKTRGQQVTLSCSPISGHRSVSWYQQTPGQGLQFLFEYFSETQRNKGNFPGRFSGRQFSNSRSEMNVSTLELGDSALYLCASSGTSGGPLREQFFGPGTRLTVL.